Listed below are T cell receptor beta chains from one sample, sequenced in a study of blood T cell repertoires in COVID-19. This table comes from immunoSEQ multiplex PCR, and its TCRdb copy is limited to in-frame clones, with some not included. The sample yields fewer than 350,000 clones, under 95% seen once. Material: PBMCs or T cells enriched from blood (not recorded which). These receptors all come from a woman in her 40s with acute COVID-19. Each CDR3 is given with its conserved first and last residue. D genes are given only for firm matches. Expanded clones are given a class, and other clones once, few, many or no size at all.

J,V,D,size,CDR3,DNA
TRBJ2-3,TRBV14,-,-,CASSQENRKPTDTQYF,TGTGCCAGCAGCCAAGAGAACCGTAAGCCGACAGATACGCAGTATTTT
TRBJ2-3,TRBV7-6,TRBD1,-,CASSLGGGGGKRTDTQYF,TGTGCCAGCAGCTTAGGAGGGGGCGGAGGTAAAAGGACAGATACGCAGTATTTT
TRBJ2-2,TRBV5-4,TRBD2,-,CASSPHRTSGSVGELFF,TGTGCCAGCAGCCCACACAGGACTAGCGGGAGTGTCGGGGAGCTGTTTTTT
TRBJ1-3,TRBV18,-,-,CASSARGTIYF,TGTGCCAGCTCCGCCCGGGGTACCATATATTTT
TRBJ2-1,TRBV28,TRBD1,-,CASSLRGTGNEQFF,TGTGCCAGCAGTTTACGGGGGACAGGTAATGAGCAGTTCTTC
TRBJ2-7,TRBV3-1/TRBV3-2,-,-,CASSQVLRDIYEQYF,TGTGCCAGCAGCCAAGTTCTCAGGGATATATACGAGCAGTACTTC
TRBJ2-1,TRBV6-5,TRBD1,-,CASSYLQGAGYNEQFF,TGTGCCAGCAGTTACCTCCAGGGGGCGGGGTACAATGAGCAGTTCTTC
TRBJ1-3,TRBV6-2/TRBV6-3,-,-,CASSHGSSIYF,TGTGCCAGCAGCCACGGGTCATCCATATATTTT
TRBJ2-7,TRBV7-9,TRBD1,few,CASNERDSTYEQYF,TGTGCCAGCAACGAACGGGACAGTACCTACGAGCAGTACTTC
TRBJ2-3,TRBV7-3,-,-,CASSRGPGPDTQYF,TGTGCCAGCAGCCGAGGGCCTGGTCCAGATACGCAGTATTTT
TRBJ2-2,TRBV5-1,TRBD1,-,CASHSDRGTGELFF,TGCGCCAGTCACTCCGACAGGGGCACCGGGGAGCTGTTTTTT
TRBJ1-2,TRBV2,-,-,CASSGGQGATNYGYTF,TGTGCCAGCAGTGGGGGACAAGGGGCAACAAACTATGGCTACACCTTC
TRBJ2-6,TRBV18,TRBD1,-,CASSQWTGSSGANVLTF,TGTGCCAGCTCACAATGGACAGGGAGCTCTGGGGCCAACGTCCTGACTTTC
TRBJ2-1,TRBV4-2,TRBD2,few,CASSPGTSGRVNNEQFF,TGTGCCAGCAGCCCTGGGACTAGCGGGAGGGTAAACAATGAGCAGTTCTTC
TRBJ2-7,TRBV21-1,-,-,CASSFRPSSGATYEQYF,TGTGCCAGCAGCTTCCGGCCGTCTAGCGGGGCGACCTACGAGCAGTACTTC
TRBJ1-6,TRBV9,-,-,CASSVGTRALLQGF,TGTGCCAGCAGCGTAGGGACACGGGCTCTACTACAGGGCTTT
TRBJ1-1,TRBV27,TRBD1,-,CASSPFLRLRGLDTEAFF,TGTGCCAGCAGTCCGTTCCTCCGGCTTAGGGGGCTGGACACTGAAGCTTTCTTT
TRBJ2-2,TRBV5-1,-,-,CASKPGVAGELFF,TGCGCCAGCAAGCCCGGGGTGGCCGGGGAGCTGTTTTTT
TRBJ1-1,TRBV30,TRBD1,-,CAWSKFLGTAKAFF,TGTGCCTGGAGTAAGTTTTTGGGGACAGCTAAAGCTTTCTTT
TRBJ1-2,TRBV27,-,once,CASSPLLGRLKDYGYTF,TGTGCCAGCTCCCCCTTATTAGGAAGACTAAAAGACTATGGCTACACCTTC
TRBJ1-5,TRBV28,-,-,CASSSDRLAQHF,TGTGCCAGCAGTTCAGACAGGTTAGCCCAGCATTTT
TRBJ2-7,TRBV29-1,-,-,CSVEGGQYEQYF,TGCAGCGTTGAGGGGGGGCAGTACGAGCAGTACTTC
TRBJ2-3,TRBV11-3,-,-,CASSLGGKTTDTQYF,TGTGCCAGCAGCTTAGGCGGGAAGACCACAGATACGCAGTATTTT
TRBJ2-7,TRBV7-8,TRBD1,-,CASSSTGTEYEQYF,TGTGCCAGCAGCTCGACCGGGACAGAATACGAGCAGTACTTC
TRBJ1-1,TRBV18,-,once,CASSFGAGSNTEAFF,TGTGCCAGCTCATTCGGCGCAGGGTCAAACACTGAAGCTTTCTTT
TRBJ2-1,TRBV12-3/TRBV12-4,-,-,CASTSRNNDEQFF,TGTGCCAGCACTAGCAGGAACAACGATGAGCAGTTCTTC
TRBJ2-3,TRBV2,-,-,CASSTSQPQYF,TGTGCCAGCAGCACTAGCCAGCCGCAGTATTTT
TRBJ2-1,TRBV24-1,TRBD2,-,CATSDSLAGTHNEQFF,TGTGCCACCAGTGATTCCCTAGCGGGGACGCACAATGAGCAGTTCTTC
TRBJ2-1,TRBV18,-,-,CASSPQKGGGEQFF,TGTGCCAGCTCGCCTCAGAAAGGGGGAGGGGAGCAGTTCTTC
TRBJ1-1,TRBV10-2,-,once,CASRKIGQGEAFF,TGCGCCAGCAGAAAGATTGGGCAAGGTGAAGCTTTCTTT
TRBJ1-5,TRBV28,TRBD1,-,CASSLGGVGTGIQPQHF,TGTGCCAGCAGTTTAGGTGGTGTTGGGACAGGGATACAGCCCCAGCATTTT
TRBJ1-1,TRBV7-9,-,-,CASSSWSDTEAFF,TGTGCCAGCAGCTCCTGGAGTGACACTGAAGCTTTCTTT
TRBJ2-7,TRBV5-6,TRBD2,-,CASSVPGLASKASYEQYF,TGTGCCAGCAGCGTCCCGGGACTAGCATCGAAGGCTTCATACGAGCAGTACTTC
TRBJ1-4,TRBV24-1,-,-,CATSDAQEKLFF,TGTGCCACCAGTGACGCACAAGAAAAACTGTTTTTT
TRBJ2-3,TRBV2,TRBD2,-,CASSLTSGGTDTQYF,TGTGCCAGCAGCTTGACTAGCGGGGGGACAGATACGCAGTATTTT
TRBJ1-1,TRBV11-2,TRBD1,-,CASSLDLLRDRDTEAFF,TGTGCCAGCAGCTTAGATTTGCTCCGGGACAGGGACACTGAAGCTTTCTTT